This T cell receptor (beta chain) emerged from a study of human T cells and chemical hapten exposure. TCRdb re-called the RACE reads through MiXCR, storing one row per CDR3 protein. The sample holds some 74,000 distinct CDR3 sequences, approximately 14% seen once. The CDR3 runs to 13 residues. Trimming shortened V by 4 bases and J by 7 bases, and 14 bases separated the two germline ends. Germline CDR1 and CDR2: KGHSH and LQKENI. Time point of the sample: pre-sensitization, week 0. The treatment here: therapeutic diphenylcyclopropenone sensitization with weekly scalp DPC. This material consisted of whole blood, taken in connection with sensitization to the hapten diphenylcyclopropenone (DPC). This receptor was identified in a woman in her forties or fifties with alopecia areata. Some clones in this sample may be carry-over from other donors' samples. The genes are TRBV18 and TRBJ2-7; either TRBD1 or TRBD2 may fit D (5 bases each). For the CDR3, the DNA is TGTGCCAGCTCACTTGGGGACGAAGGAGAGCAGTACTTC. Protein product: CASSLGDEGEQYF.